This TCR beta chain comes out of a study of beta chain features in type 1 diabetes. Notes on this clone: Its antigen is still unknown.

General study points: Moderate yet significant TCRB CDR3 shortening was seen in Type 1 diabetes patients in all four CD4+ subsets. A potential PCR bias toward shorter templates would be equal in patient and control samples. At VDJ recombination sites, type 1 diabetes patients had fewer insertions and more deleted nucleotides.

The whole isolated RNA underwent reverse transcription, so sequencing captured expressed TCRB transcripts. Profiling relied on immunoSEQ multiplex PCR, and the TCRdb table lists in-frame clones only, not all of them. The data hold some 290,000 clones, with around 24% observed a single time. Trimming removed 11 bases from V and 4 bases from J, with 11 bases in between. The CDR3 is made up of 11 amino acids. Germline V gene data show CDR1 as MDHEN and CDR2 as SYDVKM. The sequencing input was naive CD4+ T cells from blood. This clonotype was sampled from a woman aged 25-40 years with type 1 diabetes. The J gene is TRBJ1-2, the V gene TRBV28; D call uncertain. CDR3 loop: CAAALGYGYTF. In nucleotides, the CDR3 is TGTGCCGCGGCGTTGGGCTATGGCTACACCTTC.